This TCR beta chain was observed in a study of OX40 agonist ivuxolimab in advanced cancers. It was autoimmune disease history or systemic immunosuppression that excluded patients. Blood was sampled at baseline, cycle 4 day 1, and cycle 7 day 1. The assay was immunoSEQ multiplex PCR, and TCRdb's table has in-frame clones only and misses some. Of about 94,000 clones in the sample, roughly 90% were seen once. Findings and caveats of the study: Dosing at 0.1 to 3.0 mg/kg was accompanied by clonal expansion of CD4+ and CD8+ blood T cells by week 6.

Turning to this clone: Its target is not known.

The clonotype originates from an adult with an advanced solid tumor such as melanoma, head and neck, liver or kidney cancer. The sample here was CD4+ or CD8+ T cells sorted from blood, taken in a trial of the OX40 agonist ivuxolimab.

In DNA, the CDR3 is TGTGCCAGCAGCCCAGGGGCCCTAGCGGGACCCGGGGAGCTGTTTTTT. It codes for CASSPGALAGPGELFF. V gene TRBV7-6 combines with J gene TRBJ2-2; TRBD2 matches 9 bases. Unmatched junction bases numbered 10, after V lost 5 bases and J lost 6 bases. Per germline, CDR1 SGHVS and CDR2 FNYEAQ. The CDR3 has 16 amino acids.